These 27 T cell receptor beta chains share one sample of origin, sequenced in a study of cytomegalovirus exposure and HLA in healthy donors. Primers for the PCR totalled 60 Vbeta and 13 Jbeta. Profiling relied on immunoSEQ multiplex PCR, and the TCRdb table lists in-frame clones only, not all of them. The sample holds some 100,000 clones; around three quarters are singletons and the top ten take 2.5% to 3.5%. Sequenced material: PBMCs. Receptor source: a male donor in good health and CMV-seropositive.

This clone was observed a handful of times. CDR3 loop: CASSARTDTPLHF. In DNA form, the CDR3 reads TGCGCCAGCAGCGCTAGGACTGATACACCCCTCCACTTT. The rearrangement links TRBV10-2 to TRBJ1-6; D remains unclear. The CDR3 has 13 amino acids. V gave up 6 bases and J gave up 11 bases, with 14 bases separating them. Per the germline V gene, CDR1 is WSHSY and CDR2 is SAAADI.

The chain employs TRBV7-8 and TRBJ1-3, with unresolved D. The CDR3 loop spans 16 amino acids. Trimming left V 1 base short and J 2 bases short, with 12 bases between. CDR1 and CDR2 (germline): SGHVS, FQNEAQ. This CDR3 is CASSLERALTGNTIYF. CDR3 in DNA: TGTGCCAGCAGCTTAGAGAGGGCTCTAACTGGAAACACCATATATTTT.

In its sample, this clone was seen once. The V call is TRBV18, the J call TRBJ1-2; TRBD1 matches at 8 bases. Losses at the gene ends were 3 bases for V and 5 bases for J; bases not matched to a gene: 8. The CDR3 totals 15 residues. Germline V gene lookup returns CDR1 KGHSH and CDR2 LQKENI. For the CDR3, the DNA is TGTGCCAGCTCACCCGGACAGGGCACGGGTTATGGCTACACCTTC. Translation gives CASSPGQGTGYGYTF.

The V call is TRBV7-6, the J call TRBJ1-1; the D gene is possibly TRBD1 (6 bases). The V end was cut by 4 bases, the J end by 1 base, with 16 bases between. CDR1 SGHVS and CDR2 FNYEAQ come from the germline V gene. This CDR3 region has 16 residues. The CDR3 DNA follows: TGTGCCAGCAGCTCTCTAGGGGGGGCTGCGAACACTGAAGCTTTCTTT. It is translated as CASSSLGGAANTEAFF.

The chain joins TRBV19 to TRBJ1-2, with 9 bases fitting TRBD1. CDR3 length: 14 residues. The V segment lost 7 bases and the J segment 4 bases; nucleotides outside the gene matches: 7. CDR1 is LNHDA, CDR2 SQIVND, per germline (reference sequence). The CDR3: CASKIQGAGYGYTF. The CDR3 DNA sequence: TGTGCCAGTAAAATACAGGGGGCTGGCTATGGCTACACCTTC.

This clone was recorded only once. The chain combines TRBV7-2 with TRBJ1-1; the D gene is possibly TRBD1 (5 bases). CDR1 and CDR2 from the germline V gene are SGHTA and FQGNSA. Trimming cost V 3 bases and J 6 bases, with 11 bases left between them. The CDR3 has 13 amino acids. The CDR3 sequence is CASSLGPTAEAFF. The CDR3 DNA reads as TGTGCCAGCAGCTTGGGCCCGACAGCTGAAGCTTTCTTT.

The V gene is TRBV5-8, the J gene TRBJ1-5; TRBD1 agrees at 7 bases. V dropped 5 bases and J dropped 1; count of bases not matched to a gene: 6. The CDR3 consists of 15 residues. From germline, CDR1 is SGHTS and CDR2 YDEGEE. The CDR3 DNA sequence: TGTGCCAGCAGATCACAGGGGCTGAGCAATCAGCCCCAGCATTTT. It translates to CASRSQGLSNQPQHF.

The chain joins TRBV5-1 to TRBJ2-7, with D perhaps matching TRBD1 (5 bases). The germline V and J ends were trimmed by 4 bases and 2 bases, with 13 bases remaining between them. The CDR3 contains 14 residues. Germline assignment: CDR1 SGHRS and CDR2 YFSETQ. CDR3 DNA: TGCGCCAGCAGCCCCCGCCAGGGCCCCTACGAGCAGTACTTC. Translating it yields CASSPRQGPYEQYF.

In DNA, the CDR3 is TGTGCCACCAGCAATTGGCTAGCGGGGGGGACAGATACGCAGTATTTT. Its protein is CATSNWLAGGTDTQYF. V is TRBV15 and J is TRBJ2-3; 12 bases agree with TRBD2. Germline V gives CDR1 LNHNV, CDR2 YYDKDF (reference sequence). The CDR3 covers 16 residues. Germline trimming cut 4 bases from V and 3 bases from J; bases unmatched to any gene: 5.

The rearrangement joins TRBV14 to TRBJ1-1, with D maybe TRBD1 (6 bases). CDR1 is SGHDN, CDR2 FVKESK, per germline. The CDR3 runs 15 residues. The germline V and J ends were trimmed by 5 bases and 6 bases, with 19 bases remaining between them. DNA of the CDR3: TGTGCCAGCAGCGTCTCGGGAGGGGGTGGCGCTGAAGCTTTCTTT. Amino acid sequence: CASSVSGGGGAEAFF.

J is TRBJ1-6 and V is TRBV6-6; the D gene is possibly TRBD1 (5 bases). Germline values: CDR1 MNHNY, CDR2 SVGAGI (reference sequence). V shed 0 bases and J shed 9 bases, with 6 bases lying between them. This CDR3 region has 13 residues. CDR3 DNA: TGTGCCAGCAGTTACTCGCAGGGTTCACCCCTCCACTTT. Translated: CASSYSQGSPLHF.

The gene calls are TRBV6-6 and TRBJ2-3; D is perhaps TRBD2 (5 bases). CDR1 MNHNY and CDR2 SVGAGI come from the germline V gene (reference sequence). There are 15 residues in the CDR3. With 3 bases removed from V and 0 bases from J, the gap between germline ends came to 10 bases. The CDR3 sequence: CASSYGGYSTDTQYF. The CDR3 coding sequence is TGTGCCAGCAGTTATGGAGGCTATAGCACAGATACGCAGTATTTT.

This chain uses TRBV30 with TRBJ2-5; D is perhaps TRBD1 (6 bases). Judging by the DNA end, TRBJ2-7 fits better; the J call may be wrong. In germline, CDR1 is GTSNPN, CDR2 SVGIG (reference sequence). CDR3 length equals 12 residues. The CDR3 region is CAWIPGHSEQYF. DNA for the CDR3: TGTGCCTGGATCCCGGGACATTCCGAGCAGTACTTC.

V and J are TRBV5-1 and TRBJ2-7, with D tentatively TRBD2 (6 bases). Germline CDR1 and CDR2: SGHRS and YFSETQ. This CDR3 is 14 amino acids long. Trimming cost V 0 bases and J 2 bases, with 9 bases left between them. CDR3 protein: CASSLAREAYEQYF. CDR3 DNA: TGCGCCAGCAGCTTGGCCAGGGAGGCCTACGAGCAGTACTTC.

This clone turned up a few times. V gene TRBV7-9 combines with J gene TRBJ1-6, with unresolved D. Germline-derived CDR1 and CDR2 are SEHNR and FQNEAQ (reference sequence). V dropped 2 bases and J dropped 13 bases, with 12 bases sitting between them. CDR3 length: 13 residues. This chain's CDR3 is CASSLLGLGPLHF. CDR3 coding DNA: TGTGCCAGCAGCTTACTTGGACTAGGGCCCCTCCACTTT.

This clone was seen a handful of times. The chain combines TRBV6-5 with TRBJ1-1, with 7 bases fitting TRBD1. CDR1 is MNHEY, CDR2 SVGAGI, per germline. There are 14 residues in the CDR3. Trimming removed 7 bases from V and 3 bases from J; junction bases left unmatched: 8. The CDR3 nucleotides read TGTGCCAGCACCCTGAGGGGGCCCTACACTGAAGCTTTCTTT. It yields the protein CASTLRGPYTEAFF.

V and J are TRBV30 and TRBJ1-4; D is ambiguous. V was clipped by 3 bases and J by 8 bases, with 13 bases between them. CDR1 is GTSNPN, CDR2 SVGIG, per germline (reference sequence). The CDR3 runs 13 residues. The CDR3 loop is CAWSANTQEKLFF. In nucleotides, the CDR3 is TGTGCCTGGAGCGCGAATACCCAAGAAAAACTGTTTTTT.

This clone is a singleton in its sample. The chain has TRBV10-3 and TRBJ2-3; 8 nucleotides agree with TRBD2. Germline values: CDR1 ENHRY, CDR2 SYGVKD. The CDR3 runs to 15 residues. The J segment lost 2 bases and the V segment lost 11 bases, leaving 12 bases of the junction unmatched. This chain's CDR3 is CALSIGLAFTDTQYF. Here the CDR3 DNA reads TGTGCCCTGTCGATAGGACTAGCTTTCACAGATACGCAGTATTTT.

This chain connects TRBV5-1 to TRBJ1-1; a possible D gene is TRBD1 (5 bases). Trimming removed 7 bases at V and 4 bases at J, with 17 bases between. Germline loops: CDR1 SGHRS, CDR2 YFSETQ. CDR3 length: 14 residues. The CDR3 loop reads CASEYSGGGTEAFF. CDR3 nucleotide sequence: TGCGCCAGCGAGTACTCGGGGGGTGGCACTGAAGCTTTCTTT. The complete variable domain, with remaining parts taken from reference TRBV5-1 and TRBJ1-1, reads KAGVTQTPRYLIKTRGQQVTLSCSPISGHRSVSWYQQTPGQGLQFLFEYFSETQRNKGNFPGRFSGRQFSNSRSEMNVSTLELGDSALYLCASEYSGGGTEAFFGQGTRLTVV.

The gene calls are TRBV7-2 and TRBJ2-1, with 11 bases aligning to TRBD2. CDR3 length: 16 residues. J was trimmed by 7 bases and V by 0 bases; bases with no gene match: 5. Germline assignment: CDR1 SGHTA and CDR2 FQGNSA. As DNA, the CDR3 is TGTGCCAGCAGCTTAGCCTCGACTAGCGGGGCTAATGAGCAGTTCTTC. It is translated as CASSLASTSGANEQFF. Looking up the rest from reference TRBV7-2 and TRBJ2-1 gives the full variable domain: GAGVSQSPSNKVTEKGKDVELRCDPISGHTALYWYRQSLGQGLEFLIYFQGNSAPDKSGLPSDRFSAERTGGSVSTLTIQRTQQEDSAVYLCASSLASTSGANEQFFGPGTRLTVL.

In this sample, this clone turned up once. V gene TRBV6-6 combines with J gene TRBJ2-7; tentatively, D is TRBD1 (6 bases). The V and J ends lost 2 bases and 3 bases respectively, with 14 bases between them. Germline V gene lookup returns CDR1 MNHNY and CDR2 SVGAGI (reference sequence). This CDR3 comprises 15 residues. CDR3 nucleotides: TGTGCCAGCAGTTACGGGACACCGAATATCTACGAGCAGTACTTC. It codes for CASSYGTPNIYEQYF.

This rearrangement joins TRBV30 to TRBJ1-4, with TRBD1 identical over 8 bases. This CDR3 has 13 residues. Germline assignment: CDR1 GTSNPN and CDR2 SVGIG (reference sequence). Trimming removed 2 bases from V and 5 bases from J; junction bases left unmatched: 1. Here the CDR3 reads CAWSRQGNEKLFF. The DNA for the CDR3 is TGTGCCTGGAGTCGACAGGGGAATGAAAAACTGTTTTTT.

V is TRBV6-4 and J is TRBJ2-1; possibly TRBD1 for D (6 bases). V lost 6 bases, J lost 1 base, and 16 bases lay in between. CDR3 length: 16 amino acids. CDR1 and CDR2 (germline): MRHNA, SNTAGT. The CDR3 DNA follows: TGTGCCAGCAGCGGACAACAGGGTGGGTCCTACAATGAGCAGTTCTTC. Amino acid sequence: CASSGQQGGSYNEQFF.

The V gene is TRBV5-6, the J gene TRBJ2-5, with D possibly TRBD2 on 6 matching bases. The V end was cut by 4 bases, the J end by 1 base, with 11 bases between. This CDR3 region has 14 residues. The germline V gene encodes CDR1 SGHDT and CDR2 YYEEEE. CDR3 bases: TGTGCCAGCAGCCGGTGGGGGGTCCAAGAGACCCAGTACTTC. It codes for CASSRWGVQETQYF.

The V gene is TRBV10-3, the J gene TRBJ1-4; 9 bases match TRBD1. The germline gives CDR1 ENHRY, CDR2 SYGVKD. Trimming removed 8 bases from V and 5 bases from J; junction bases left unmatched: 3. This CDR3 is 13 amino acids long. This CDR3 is CAIGTGPNEKLFF. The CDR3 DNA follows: TGTGCCATCGGGACAGGGCCCAATGAAAAACTGTTTTTT.

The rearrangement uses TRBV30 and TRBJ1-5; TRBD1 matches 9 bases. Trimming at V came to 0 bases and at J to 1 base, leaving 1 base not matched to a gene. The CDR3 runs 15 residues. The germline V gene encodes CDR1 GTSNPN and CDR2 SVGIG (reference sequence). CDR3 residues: CAWSVGQGSNQPQHF. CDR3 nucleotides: TGTGCCTGGAGTGTAGGACAGGGGAGCAATCAGCCCCAGCATTTT.

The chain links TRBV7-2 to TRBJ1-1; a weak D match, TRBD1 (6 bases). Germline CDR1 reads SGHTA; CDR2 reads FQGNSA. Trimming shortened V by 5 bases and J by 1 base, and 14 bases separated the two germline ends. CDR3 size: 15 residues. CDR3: CASSIQGGENTEAFF. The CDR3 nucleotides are TGTGCCAGCAGCATACAAGGGGGGGAGAACACTGAAGCTTTCTTT.